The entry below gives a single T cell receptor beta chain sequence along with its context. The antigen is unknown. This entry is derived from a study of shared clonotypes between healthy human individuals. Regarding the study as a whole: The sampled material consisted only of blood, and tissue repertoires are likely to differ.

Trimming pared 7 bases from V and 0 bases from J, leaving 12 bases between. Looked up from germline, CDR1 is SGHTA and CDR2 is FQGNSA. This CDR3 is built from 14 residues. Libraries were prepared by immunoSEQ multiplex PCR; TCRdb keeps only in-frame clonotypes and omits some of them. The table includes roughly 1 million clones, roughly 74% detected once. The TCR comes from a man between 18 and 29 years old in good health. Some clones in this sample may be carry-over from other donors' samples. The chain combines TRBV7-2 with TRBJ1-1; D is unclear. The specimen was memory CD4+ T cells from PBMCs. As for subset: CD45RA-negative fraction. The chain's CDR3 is CASMFRSMNTEAFF. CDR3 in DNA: TGTGCCAGCATGTTTCGGTCTATGAACACTGAAGCTTTCTTT.